The next 30 T cell receptor beta chains were all read from a single sample in a study of blood T cell repertoires in COVID-19. TCRdb's table, derived via immunoSEQ multiplex PCR, lists solely in-frame clones and lacks some. The data hold 400,000 to 450,000 clones, with approximately 90% observed a single time. The sample comprised peripheral blood. Receptor source: a man younger than 35 with COVID-19, enrolled during active disease.

The chain employs TRBV20-1 and TRBJ1-5; no firm D call. The CDR3 runs to 12 residues. Germline V gives CDR1 DFQATT, CDR2 SNEGSKA (reference sequence). V was trimmed by 3 bases and J by 6 bases, leaving 9 bases between them. CDR3 amino acids: CSASSGSQPQHF. DNA of the CDR3: TGCAGTGCTAGTTCGGGTTCTCAGCCCCAGCATTTT.

The CDR3 reads CASSLEQYYEQYF. The CDR3 DNA reads as TGTGCCAGCAGCTTAGAACAATACTACGAGCAGTACTTC. The V gene is TRBV7-9, the J gene TRBJ2-7; D not certain. Trimming left V 1 base short and J 3 bases short, with 7 bases between. The CDR3 is made up of 13 amino acids. Germline lookup yields CDR1 SEHNR and CDR2 FQNEAQ (reference sequence).

This clone was observed a handful of times. The chain employs TRBV7-9 and TRBJ2-7, with 9 bases that match TRBD2. The germline CDR1 and CDR2 sequences are SEHNR and FQNEAQ (reference sequence). After removal of 3 bases from V and 4 bases from J, the junction contained 10 bases not matched to a gene. The CDR3 is 16 amino acids. CDR3 nucleotides: TGTGCCAGCAGCTTGGGGGGTGCGGGAGGGAAGTACGAGCAGTACTTC. The encoded protein is CASSLGGAGGKYEQYF.

V and J are TRBV11-2 and TRBJ2-7; 8 nucleotides agree with TRBD2. After removal of 1 base from V and 0 bases from J, the junction contained 5 bases not matched to a gene. Looked up from germline, CDR1 is SGHAT and CDR2 is FQNNGV. The CDR3 totals 16 residues. CDR3 loop: CASSLGPSGSSYEQYF. Here the CDR3 DNA reads TGTGCCAGCAGCTTAGGTCCCAGCGGGAGCTCCTACGAGCAGTACTTC.

A note on this clone: The identical CDR3 is also encoded by other nucleotide sequences in the sample. The J gene is TRBJ2-3, the V gene TRBV5-6; D remains ambiguous. The CDR3 length is 12 residues. CDR1 and CDR2 (germline): SGHDT, YYEEEE. Trimming cost V 4 bases and J 0 bases, with 3 bases left between them. The CDR3 loop is CASSLSTDTQYF. DNA for the CDR3: TGTGCCAGCAGCCTTAGCACAGATACGCAGTATTTT.

The rearrangement joins TRBV3-1 (or the pseudogene TRBV3-2) to TRBJ1-1; 7 nucleotides line up with TRBD1. Unmatched junction bases numbered 3, after V lost 5 bases and J lost 0 bases. CDR1 is LGHDT, CDR2 YNNKEL, per germline (reference sequence). The CDR3 has 14 residues. The CDR3 DNA reads as TGTGCCAGCAGCGAGGGACAGATGAACACTGAAGCTTTCTTT. This translates into CASSEGQMNTEAFF.

The CDR3 sequence: CAWTGQRLSGNTIYF. CDR3 DNA: TGTGCCTGGACGGGACAGAGACTCTCTGGAAACACCATATATTTT. V usage is TRBV30 and J usage is TRBJ1-3; 7 bases are shared with TRBD1. Losses at the gene ends were 4 bases for V and 0 bases for J; bases not matched to a gene: 6. Germline CDR1 and CDR2: GTSNPN and SVGIG (reference sequence). The CDR3 length is 15 residues.

This chain joins TRBV12-3 or TRBV12-4 and TRBJ2-7, with D possibly matching TRBD1 (5 bases). Between the trimmed V and J ends, which lost 3 bases and 7 bases, there was a span of 13 bases. This CDR3 region has 13 residues. The CDR3 loop reads CASSFRRAREQYF. Here the CDR3 DNA reads TGTGCCAGCAGTTTTCGCAGGGCAAGAGAGCAGTACTTC.

The chain couples TRBV11-3 to TRBJ2-4; maybe TRBD2 (6 bases). This CDR3 region has 15 residues. The V and J ends lost 1 base and 8 bases respectively, with 15 bases between them. Germline-derived CDR1 and CDR2 are SGHNT and YENEEA. Here the CDR3 reads CASSLGLEGLDIQYF. The CDR3 DNA sequence: TGTGCCAGCAGCTTAGGTCTGGAGGGGTTGGACATTCAGTACTTC.

The chain recombines TRBV9 with TRBJ2-7; weak D call: TRBD1 (5 bases). This CDR3 is built from 14 residues. Germline CDR1 SGDLS, CDR2 YYNGEE. Trimming took 2 bases from V and 6 from J, leaving 15 bases between them. CDR3 DNA sequence: TGTGCCAGCAGCGTTCGTCCAGGTGGGGCCGAGCAGTACTTC. Translation: CASSVRPGGAEQYF. Based on the CDR3 plus reference TRBV9 and TRBJ2-7, the full variable domain is DSGVTQTPKHLITATGQRVTLRCSPRSGDLSVYWYQQSLDQGLQFLIQYYNGEERAKGNILERFSAQQFPDLHSELNLSSLELGDSALYFCASSVRPGGAEQYFGPGTRLTVT.

This chain links TRBV7-9 with TRBJ1-4; 9 bases agree with TRBD1. The V gene end was trimmed by 3 bases and the J gene end by 6 bases; junction bases not matched to a gene: 5. The CDR3 extends over 15 amino acids. The germline V gene has CDR1 SEHNR and CDR2 FQNEAQ (reference sequence). The CDR3 bases are TGTGCCAGCAGCTTGGAGGGACAGGGTTATGAAAAACTGTTTTTT. Translated, it gives CASSLEGQGYEKLFF.

The chain is built from TRBV2 and TRBJ1-1; tentatively, D is TRBD1 (5 bases). The CDR3 has 16 amino acids. Germline assignment: CDR1 SNHLY and CDR2 FYNNEI. The V gene lost 1 base and the J gene lost 2 bases, with 14 bases spanning the gap. CDR3 loop: CASSEEPGKYNTEAFF. The CDR3 nucleotides read TGTGCCAGCAGTGAAGAACCAGGGAAGTACAACACTGAAGCTTTCTTT.

The chain has TRBV25-1 and TRBJ2-5; TRBD1 aligns across 8 bases. Losses at the gene ends were 1 base for V and 5 bases for J; bases not matched to a gene: 6. The length of the CDR3 is 15 residues. Germline V CDR1 and CDR2: MGHDK, SYGVNS. DNA for the CDR3: TGTGCCAGCAGTGAATTTCACAGGGGGAAGGAGACCCAGTACTTC. Protein: CASSEFHRGKETQYF. Supplemented by reference TRBV25-1 and TRBJ2-5, the full variable domain reads EADIYQTPRYLVIGTGKKITLECSQTMGHDKMYWYQQDPGMELHLIHYSYGVNSTEKGDLSSESTVSRIRTEHFPLTLESARPSHTSQYLCASSEFHRGKETQYFGPGTRLLVL.

This clone has a single count. The CDR3 bases are TGTGCCAGTAACAACCGGGACAGGGGGAACACTGAAGCTTTCTTT. Encoded protein: CASNNRDRGNTEAFF. V and J are TRBV19 and TRBJ1-1; 10 bases are shared with TRBD1. CDR1 LNHDA and CDR2 SQIVND come from the germline V gene (reference sequence). This CDR3 region has 15 residues. J lost 1 base, V lost 7 bases, and 6 bases had no gene match.

This clone came up once. The rearrangement links TRBV6-5 to TRBJ2-7, with D perhaps matching TRBD1 (6 bases). Deletions cut 4 bases from V and 0 bases from J, with 10 bases between. The CDR3 has 14 residues. Germline CDR1 reads MNHEY; CDR2 reads SVGAGI. The CDR3 region has the DNA TGTGCCAGCAGTTCCGACAGGACCTCCTACGAGCAGTACTTC. It yields the protein CASSSDRTSYEQYF.

The chain has TRBV27 and TRBJ2-3; possibly TRBD2 for D (6 bases). V was pared by 3 bases and J by 6 bases, with 19 bases between. Germline-derived CDR1 and CDR2 are MNHEY and SMNVEV (reference sequence). The CDR3 loop spans 16 amino acids. CDR3 DNA sequence: TGTGCCAGCAGTTTTGGGCGGGGTGGGCCTCTGGATACGCAGTATTTT. Amino acids: CASSFGRGGPLDTQYF.

The chain links TRBV19 to TRBJ1-3, with a weak D call TRBD1 (6 bases). V was pared by 5 bases and J by 2 bases, with 13 bases between. The CDR3 has 15 amino acids. Germline CDR1 and CDR2: LNHDA and SQIVND (reference sequence). The CDR3 loop reads CASSAGTIAGNTIYF. In nucleotides, the CDR3 is TGTGCCAGTAGTGCTGGGACAATAGCTGGAAACACCATATATTTT.

The chain carries TRBV11-2 and TRBJ2-6; 9 bases match TRBD1. In germline, CDR1 is SGHAT, CDR2 FQNNGV. The CDR3 runs 17 residues. The ends lost 7 bases at V and 2 bases at J; junction bases unmatched: 9. In nucleotides, the CDR3 is TGTGCCAGCACCCCACCACAGGGGGCAACTGGGGCCAACGTCCTGACTTTC. The encoded protein is CASTPPQGATGANVLTF.

The chain joins TRBV19 to TRBJ2-2; a possible D gene is TRBD2 (5 bases). The V end lost 3 bases, the J end lost 0 bases, and 5 bases lay between the germline ends. CDR3 length: 14 residues. The V gene's germline CDR1 is LNHDA and CDR2 SQIVND (reference sequence). The CDR3 DNA reads TGTGCCAGTAGTATTAGCGCGAACACCGGGGAGCTGTTTTTT. This translates into CASSISANTGELFF.

The chain couples TRBV5-1 to TRBJ2-1; 9 nucleotides align to TRBD1. CDR1 SGHRS and CDR2 YFSETQ come from the germline V gene. The V and J ends lost 7 bases and 8 bases, in that order; junction bases with no gene match: 10. There are 14 residues in the CDR3. The CDR3 spells CASGMGQGGDEQFF. The CDR3 DNA sequence: TGCGCCAGCGGTATGGGACAGGGCGGAGATGAGCAGTTCTTC.

J is TRBJ2-1 and V is TRBV4-1; D is possibly TRBD2 (6 bases). Deletions cut 0 bases from V and 1 base from J, with 10 bases between. The CDR3 runs 16 residues. Germline-derived CDR1 and CDR2 are MGHRA and YSYEKL. This chain's CDR3 is CASSQEGGESYNEQFF. The CDR3 region has the DNA TGCGCCAGCAGCCAAGAAGGCGGGGAGTCCTACAATGAGCAGTTCTTC.

This clone has just one count. The rearrangement uses TRBV7-6 and TRBJ1-1, with D perhaps TRBD1 (5 bases). V gave up 5 bases and J gave up 4 bases, with 11 bases separating them. This CDR3 contains 13 residues. Looked up from germline, CDR1 is SGHVS and CDR2 is FNYEAQ. CDR3 bases: TGTGCCAGCAGCCGTACAGGTCTCACTGAAGCTTTCTTT. Its protein product is CASSRTGLTEAFF. Combining the CDR3 with reference TRBV7-6 and TRBJ1-1 gives the whole variable domain GAGVSQSPRYKVTKRGQDVALRCDPISGHVSLYWYRQALGQGPEFLTYFNYEAQQDKSGLPNDRFSAERPEGSISTLTIQRTEQRDSAMYRCASSRTGLTEAFFGQGTRLTVV.

This chain joins TRBV20-1 and TRBJ2-3, with D unclear. The CDR3 is made up of 11 amino acids. Germline V CDR1 and CDR2: DFQATT, SNEGSKA (reference sequence). V gave up 4 bases and J gave up 5 bases, with 7 bases separating them. The CDR3 DNA sequence: TGCAGTGCTATTCGGGTAGATACGCAGTATTTT. This sequence encodes CSAIRVDTQYF.

In its sample, this clone was seen once. This chain links TRBV19 with TRBJ1-5; maybe TRBD1 (6 bases). CDR1 and CDR2 from the germline V gene are LNHDA and SQIVND (reference sequence). CDR3 length equals 14 residues. Trimming shortened V by 2 bases and J by 6 bases, and 11 bases separated the two germline ends. CDR3 sequence: CASSISGVGQPQHF. CDR3 bases: TGTGCCAGTAGTATATCAGGGGTCGGTCAGCCCCAGCATTTT.

The genes are TRBV4-2 and TRBJ1-5; D might be TRBD1 (5 bases). The CDR3 contains 14 residues. Germline V gene lookup returns CDR1 LGHNA and CDR2 YNFKEQ. Between the trimmed V and J ends, which lost 4 bases and 2 bases, there was a span of 9 bases. This chain's CDR3 is CASSRGDGNQPQHF. CDR3 nucleotides: TGTGCCAGCAGCCGCGGGGACGGCAATCAGCCCCAGCATTTT.

The CDR3 protein is CASSFRTGLAPYF. The CDR3 DNA reads TGTGCCAGCAGTTTCAGGACGGGACTAGCTCCGTATTTT. V usage is TRBV12-3 or TRBV12-4 and J usage is TRBJ2-3; TRBD2 aligns across 9 bases. The V and J ends lost 3 bases and 14 bases, in that order; junction bases with no gene match: 9. There are 13 residues in the CDR3.

The gene calls are TRBV5-4 and TRBJ2-3, with D possibly being TRBD1 (6 bases). Trimming pared 2 bases from V and 5 bases from J, leaving 6 bases between. The CDR3 length is 12 residues. Germline V gene data show CDR1 as SGHNT and CDR2 as YYREEE (reference sequence). CDR3 loop: CASSLQGDTQYF. The CDR3 bases are TGTGCCAGCAGCTTACAGGGAGATACGCAGTATTTT.

This clone was detected a few times. This chain joins TRBV4-1 and TRBJ1-1; 9 bases agree with TRBD1. Per germline, CDR1 MGHRA and CDR2 YSYEKL. Unmatched junction bases numbered 3, after V lost 5 bases and J lost 5 bases. There are 13 residues in the CDR3. The CDR3 reads CASSDRGGTEAFF. The DNA of the CDR3 is TGCGCCAGCAGCGACAGGGGGGGAACTGAAGCTTTCTTT.

V gene TRBV11-3 combines with J gene TRBJ1-1; TRBD1 matches at 7 bases. CDR3 size: 16 residues. The germline gives CDR1 SGHNT, CDR2 YENEEA. Trimming at V came to 1 base and at J to 4 bases, leaving 9 bases not matched to a gene. This chain's CDR3 is CASSLGDRAGGTEAFF. CDR3 sequence (DNA): TGTGCCAGCAGCTTAGGCGACAGGGCCGGGGGCACTGAAGCTTTCTTT.

The chain links TRBV6-6 to TRBJ2-1; perhaps TRBD2 as D (6 bases). The CDR3 contains 13 residues. V gave up 5 bases and J gave up 6 bases, with 11 bases separating them. CDR1 is MNHNY, CDR2 SVGAGI, per germline (reference sequence). CDR3 residues: CASSDGGINEQFF. In DNA, the CDR3 is TGTGCCAGCAGTGACGGCGGGATCAATGAGCAGTTCTTC.